Below are 2 T cell receptor beta chains sequenced from a single sample in a study of blood T cell repertoires in COVID-19. Profiled with immunoSEQ multiplex PCR; TCRdb holds only in-frame clones, not every one. The table has about 260,000 clones, over 80% seen once; the top ten hold over 0.85%. The sequenced sample consisted of PBMCs or T cells enriched from blood (not recorded which). These receptors came from a man in his forties or fifties who had been exposed to COVID-19.

This clone was seen only once. The chain carries TRBV5-4 and TRBJ2-2; 8 nucleotides match TRBD1. Germline-derived CDR1 and CDR2 are SGHNT and YYREEE (reference sequence). The ends lost 0 bases at V and 1 base at J; junction bases unmatched: 2. The CDR3 totals 16 residues. Here the CDR3 DNA reads TGTGCCAGCAGCTTGGGGGACAGGCTGAACACCGGGGAGCTGTTTTTT. This codes for CASSLGDRLNTGELFF.

Comments on this clone: The same CDR3 also results from other DNA sequences found in this sample. The chain has TRBV5-1 and TRBJ1-1, with unresolved D. Germline CDR1 reads SGHRS; CDR2 reads YFSETQ. This CDR3 has 14 amino acids. Trimming removed 2 bases at V and 0 bases at J, with 8 bases between. CDR3 protein: CASSFRALNTEAFF. The DNA of the CDR3 is TGCGCCAGCAGCTTCCGCGCCCTGAACACTGAAGCTTTCTTT.